Listed below are T cell receptor beta chains from one sample, sequenced in a study of T cell repertoires in cytomegalovirus infection. TCRdb used MiXCR to reprocess the reads, holding one entry per CDR3 protein. The data contain 54,000 or so distinct CDR3 sequences, around 34% of them singletons. Their antigens are not known. The sample consisted of PBMCs, sequenced either directly or after in vitro stimulation (not recorded which). Every receptor here comes from a human donor in good health (CMV status not recorded). Some clones in this sample may be carry-over from other donors' samples. CDR3s include the opening cysteine and the closing phenylalanine or tryptophan. The order of the fields is clone size, D gene, J gene, V gene, CDR3 DNA, CDR3 protein. D genes are given only for firm matches. Clone size is given for some rows only: seen once, a few or many times, or a class if the clone is expanded.

clone size: few; D gene: .; J gene: TRBJ1-4; V gene: TRBV6-1; CDR3 DNA: TGTGCCAGCAGTGAAGTCGATAATGAAAAACTGTTTTTT; CDR3 protein: CASSEVDNEKLFF
clone size: .; D gene: TRBD1; J gene: TRBJ1-2; V gene: TRBV7-9; CDR3 DNA: TGTGCCAGCAGCCCCGGACAGGGGGGCTATGGCTACACCTTC; CDR3 protein: CASSPGQGGYGYTF
clone size: .; D gene: .; J gene: TRBJ1-5; V gene: TRBV6-1; CDR3 DNA: TGTGCCACACTGGGGGCGGGGGGAGCCCAGCCCCAGCATTTT; CDR3 protein: CATLGAGGAQPQHF
clone size: .; D gene: .; J gene: TRBJ2-1; V gene: TRBV7-9; CDR3 DNA: TGTGCCAGCAGCCTTCGTAAGGGTAACTCCTACAATGAGCAGTTCTTC; CDR3 protein: CASSLRKGNSYNEQFF
clone size: .; D gene: .; J gene: TRBJ1-4; V gene: TRBV23-1; CDR3 DNA: TGCGCCAGCAGTCAATCCAGTAGGGAGAACAACTTTCCTCGGGATAATGAAAAACTGTTTTTT; CDR3 protein: CASSQSSRENNFPRDNEKLFF
clone size: many; D gene: .; J gene: TRBJ1-5; V gene: TRBV7-2; CDR3 DNA: TGTGCCAGCAGCTTGGGACGACCTAATCAGCCCCAGCATTTT; CDR3 protein: CASSLGRPNQPQHF
clone size: .; D gene: TRBD2; J gene: TRBJ2-1; V gene: TRBV4-1; CDR3 DNA: TGCGCCAGCAGCCAAGATTTGGTGTTCCCCGAGAGCGGGGGGGCGATGTTCTTC; CDR3 protein: CASSQDLVFPESGGAMFF
clone size: .; D gene: .; J gene: TRBJ1-2; V gene: TRBV15; CDR3 DNA: TGTGCCACCAGCAGAGATAGGGCAGGGAAAGGAAACTATGGCTACACCTTC; CDR3 protein: CATSRDRAGKGNYGYTF
clone size: .; D gene: .; J gene: TRBJ2-5; V gene: TRBV18; CDR3 DNA: TGTGCCAGCTCACCAAACCTACAGGGACAAGAGACCCAGTACTTC; CDR3 protein: CASSPNLQGQETQYF
clone size: .; D gene: .; J gene: TRBJ2-5; V gene: TRBV9; CDR3 DNA: TGTGCCAGCAGCGTAGCAACAGGGTTCCAAGAGACCCAGTACTTC; CDR3 protein: CASSVATGFQETQYF
clone size: few; D gene: .; J gene: TRBJ2-3; V gene: TRBV14; CDR3 DNA: TGTGCCAGCAGCCAAGTCGGAGACACCACAGATACGCAGTATTTT; CDR3 protein: CASSQVGDTTDTQYF
clone size: many; D gene: .; J gene: TRBJ2-5; V gene: TRBV7-8; CDR3 DNA: TGTGCCAGCAGCTTAGCGACGGGAGAGACCCAGTACTTC; CDR3 protein: CASSLATGETQYF
clone size: .; D gene: .; J gene: TRBJ1-5; V gene: TRBV5-5; CDR3 DNA: TGTGCCAGCAGCCCCCTGGCGCAGACTAGCAATCAGCCCCAGCATTTT; CDR3 protein: CASSPLAQTSNQPQHF
clone size: few; D gene: .; J gene: TRBJ1-1; V gene: TRBV6-5; CDR3 DNA: TGTGCCGTATGGGCAGGCGGCACTGAAGCTTTCTTT; CDR3 protein: CAVWAGGTEAFF
clone size: .; D gene: TRBD2; J gene: TRBJ2-1; V gene: TRBV7-2; CDR3 DNA: TGTGCCAGCAGCATTCAATCAGGGACTAGCAACAATGAGCAGTTCTTC; CDR3 protein: CASSIQSGTSNNEQFF
clone size: few; D gene: .; J gene: TRBJ2-1; V gene: TRBV6-4; CDR3 DNA: TGTGCCAGCAGCAGCGGGTTTTATTCTGGGGAGCAGTTCTTC; CDR3 protein: CASSSGFYSGEQFF
clone size: many; D gene: .; J gene: TRBJ2-1; V gene: TRBV7-2; CDR3 DNA: TGTGCCAGCAGCTTAGGCGCGGACAATGAGCAGTTCTTC; CDR3 protein: CASSLGADNEQFF
clone size: .; D gene: TRBD1; J gene: TRBJ2-1; V gene: TRBV19; CDR3 DNA: TGTGCCAGTAGTATACCTGGGACAGCTGTCTGGAATGAGCAGTTCTTC; CDR3 protein: CASSIPGTAVWNEQFF
clone size: .; D gene: .; J gene: TRBJ1-1; V gene: TRBV7-6; CDR3 DNA: TGTGCCAGCAGCCCAAAACAGGGGAACACTGAAGCTTTCTTT; CDR3 protein: CASSPKQGNTEAFF
clone size: few; D gene: .; J gene: TRBJ1-4; V gene: TRBV7-6; CDR3 DNA: TGTGCCAGCAGCTTAGTGGACACTAATGAAAAACTGTTTTTT; CDR3 protein: CASSLVDTNEKLFF
clone size: many; D gene: TRBD1; J gene: TRBJ2-1; V gene: TRBV7-2; CDR3 DNA: TGTGCCAGCAGCGCACAAACAGGGGTCTACAATGAGCAGTTCTTC; CDR3 protein: CASSAQTGVYNEQFF
clone size: .; D gene: .; J gene: TRBJ1-4; V gene: TRBV6-2/TRBV6-3; CDR3 DNA: TGTGCCATGCTTCGACGGGAGGGAAATGAAAAACTGTTTTTT; CDR3 protein: CAMLRREGNEKLFF
clone size: .; D gene: TRBD2; J gene: TRBJ2-4; V gene: TRBV11-2; CDR3 DNA: TGTGCCAGCAGCTTGGCACTAGCGGGAAATAACATTCAGTACTTC; CDR3 protein: CASSLALAGNNIQYF
clone size: few; D gene: .; J gene: TRBJ2-7; V gene: TRBV7-8; CDR3 DNA: TGTGCCAGCAGCCAACCAACGACTAGGTACTACGAGCAGTACTTC; CDR3 protein: CASSQPTTRYYEQYF
clone size: .; D gene: .; J gene: TRBJ2-2; V gene: TRBV11-2; CDR3 DNA: TGTGCCAGCAGCTTTAGAAAGCCCGGGGAGCTGTTTTTT; CDR3 protein: CASSFRKPGELFF
clone size: many; D gene: .; J gene: TRBJ1-5; V gene: TRBV7-9; CDR3 DNA: TGTGCCAGCAGCTCGAGACTCCAGACAGGCACTGGGAGGGATCAGCCCCAGCATTTT; CDR3 protein: CASSSRLQTGTGRDQPQHF
clone size: .; D gene: TRBD2; J gene: TRBJ2-1; V gene: TRBV11-2; CDR3 DNA: TGTGCCAGCAGCTTAGATAGCGGACTAGCGGGAGATGAGCAGTTCTTC; CDR3 protein: CASSLDSGLAGDEQFF
clone size: .; D gene: .; J gene: TRBJ1-1; V gene: TRBV29-1; CDR3 DNA: TGCAGCGCCGCTAGACAGATCAACACTGAAGCTTTCTTT; CDR3 protein: CSAARQINTEAFF
clone size: .; D gene: .; J gene: TRBJ2-1; V gene: TRBV6-5; CDR3 DNA: TGTGCCAGCAGTTTCGGGGCCCGCAATGAGCAGTTCTTC; CDR3 protein: CASSFGARNEQFF
clone size: .; D gene: .; J gene: TRBJ2-7; V gene: TRBV20-1; CDR3 DNA: TGCAGTGCTCTAGCGAGCTCCTACGAGCAGTACTTC; CDR3 protein: CSALASSYEQYF
clone size: few; D gene: TRBD1; J gene: TRBJ1-2; V gene: TRBV29-1; CDR3 DNA: TGCAGCGACGGGACAGGGGGCGCGGGAGGCTACACCTTC; CDR3 protein: CSDGTGGAGGYTF
clone size: many; D gene: TRBD2; J gene: TRBJ2-3; V gene: TRBV7-6; CDR3 DNA: TGTGCCAGCAGCGCAACCGGGACTAGCGGGAGGGCCTCAGATACGCAGTATTTT; CDR3 protein: CASSATGTSGRASDTQYF
clone size: many; D gene: .; J gene: TRBJ1-4; V gene: TRBV7-2; CDR3 DNA: TGTGCCAGCAGTCCAAATCATCTTGAAAAACTGTTTTTT; CDR3 protein: CASSPNHLEKLFF
clone size: .; D gene: TRBD2; J gene: TRBJ2-3; V gene: TRBV6-1; CDR3 DNA: TGTGCCAGCAGCGAAGATAGCGGGAGGGTGTCAGATACGCAGTATTTT; CDR3 protein: CASSEDSGRVSDTQYF
clone size: .; D gene: .; J gene: TRBJ1-4; V gene: TRBV2; CDR3 DNA: TGTGCCAGCAACCGCGCGGTAGGGTCTAATGAAAAACTGTTTTTT; CDR3 protein: CASNRAVGSNEKLFF
clone size: many; D gene: .; J gene: TRBJ2-5; V gene: TRBV7-9; CDR3 DNA: TGTGCCAGCAGCTTCGGGGAAGGGAGAAAGACCCAGTACTTC; CDR3 protein: CASSFGEGRKTQYF
clone size: .; D gene: .; J gene: TRBJ2-3; V gene: TRBV7-6; CDR3 DNA: TGTGCCAGCAGTGCCGCAGGGGGGACTAACACAGATACGCAGTATTTT; CDR3 protein: CASSAAGGTNTDTQYF
clone size: .; D gene: TRBD1; J gene: TRBJ2-5; V gene: TRBV20-1; CDR3 DNA: TGCAGTGCGCCTGGGACAGCGAAAGAGACCCAGTACTTC; CDR3 protein: CSAPGTAKETQYF
clone size: many; D gene: .; J gene: TRBJ1-4; V gene: TRBV7-2; CDR3 DNA: TGTGCCAGCAGCTTAGGGTCTCTGAATGAAAAACTGTTTTTT; CDR3 protein: CASSLGSLNEKLFF
clone size: few; D gene: .; J gene: TRBJ1-5; V gene: TRBV6-1; CDR3 DNA: TGTGCCAGCCTGGACCTTTTTAATCAGCCCCAGCATTTT; CDR3 protein: CASLDLFNQPQHF
clone size: .; D gene: .; J gene: TRBJ2-5; V gene: TRBV19; CDR3 DNA: TGTGCCAGTAGTAGAGTGGGACCCCGGCGAGAGACCCAGTACTTC; CDR3 protein: CASSRVGPRRETQYF
clone size: few; D gene: .; J gene: TRBJ1-2; V gene: TRBV7-2; CDR3 DNA: TGTGCCAGCTCAAGGGATACCTATGGCTACACCTTC; CDR3 protein: CASSRDTYGYTF
clone size: few; D gene: TRBD1; J gene: TRBJ1-5; V gene: TRBV4-1; CDR3 DNA: TGCGCCAGCAGCCAAGAAGGGACAGACAATCAGCCCCAGCATTTT; CDR3 protein: CASSQEGTDNQPQHF
clone size: .; D gene: TRBD1; J gene: TRBJ2-7; V gene: TRBV20-1; CDR3 DNA: TGCAGTGCTAGAGGGACAGGAGGCGAGCAGTACTTC; CDR3 protein: CSARGTGGEQYF
clone size: .; D gene: TRBD1; J gene: TRBJ1-5; V gene: TRBV12-3/TRBV12-4; CDR3 DNA: TGTGCCAGCAACCCGACCGGGACAGCGAATCAGCCCCAGCATTTT; CDR3 protein: CASNPTGTANQPQHF
clone size: .; D gene: .; J gene: TRBJ2-7; V gene: TRBV6-1; CDR3 DNA: TGTGCCACCAGGGAGCCAGGGGATGTTGTGGAGCAGTACTTC; CDR3 protein: CATREPGDVVEQYF
clone size: .; D gene: .; J gene: TRBJ2-3; V gene: TRBV2; CDR3 DNA: TGTGCCAGCAGTGAGGAGGGGCCAGATACGCAGTATTTT; CDR3 protein: CASSEEGPDTQYF